This passage covers 21 T cell receptor beta chains from one sample sequenced in a study of blood T cell repertoires in COVID-19. This table comes from immunoSEQ multiplex PCR, and its TCRdb copy is limited to in-frame clones, with some not included. The sample has nearly 100,000 clones, approximately 86% seen once; the top ten hold approximately 1.7%. Sequenced material: peripheral blood. The source is a man older than 75 with acute or convalescent COVID-19.

V gene TRBV5-4 combines with J gene TRBJ2-1; 15 nucleotides agree with TRBD2. CDR3 length: 16 amino acids. The germline gives CDR1 SGHNT, CDR2 YYREEE (reference sequence). Trimming removed 5 bases from V and 7 bases from J; junction bases left unmatched: 7. DNA of the CDR3: TGTGCCAGCAGTGCAGGGACTAGCGGGAGGAGAAATGAGCAGTTCTTC. This sequence encodes CASSAGTSGRRNEQFF.

The J gene is TRBJ2-5, the V gene TRBV28, with 10 bases that match TRBD1. CDR3 length: 16 amino acids. The germline gives CDR1 MDHEN, CDR2 SYDVKM. V lost 5 bases to trimming and J lost 7 bases; unmatched junction nucleotides: 13. DNA of the CDR3: TGTGCCAGCAGTACACCGGGACAGGGGCGTGGGGGGACCCAGTACTTC. It codes for CASSTPGQGRGGTQYF.

The V gene is TRBV27, the J gene TRBJ1-5; no reliable D call. The ends were cut back, 9 bases at V and 2 bases at J, with 17 bases in the middle. Germline CDR1 MNHEY, CDR2 SMNVEV (reference sequence). The CDR3 runs to 15 residues. CDR3 coding DNA: TGTGCCAGGATAGGGAGGCCCTGTTGCAATCAGCCCCAGCATTTT. Translation: CARIGRPCCNQPQHF.

The gene calls are TRBV24-1 and TRBJ2-6, with D possibly TRBD1 on 6 matching bases. Trimming removed 4 bases at V and 2 bases at J, with 11 bases between. Germline CDR1 and CDR2: KGHDR and SFDVKD. This CDR3 comprises 16 residues. CDR3 sequence: CATSDYTGTGANVLTF. The CDR3 DNA is TGTGCCACCAGTGACTACACAGGGACTGGGGCCAACGTCCTGACTTTC.

The V gene is TRBV11-2, the J gene TRBJ2-1, with TRBD1 matching 11 bases. Germline-derived CDR1 and CDR2 are SGHAT and FQNNGV. V trimming: 5 bases; J trimming: 6 bases; junction bases outside the gene matches: 3. The CDR3 is made up of 14 amino acids. The CDR3 here is CASSPGTGGNEQFF. The CDR3 DNA sequence: TGTGCCAGCAGCCCGGGGACAGGGGGCAATGAGCAGTTCTTC.

The gene calls are TRBV19 and TRBJ2-1; 9 bases map to TRBD2. V shed 7 bases and J 4 bases; nucleotides not matched to a gene: 8. The CDR3 runs to 15 residues. The germline V gene encodes CDR1 LNHDA and CDR2 SQIVND (reference sequence). The CDR3 sequence: CASTISGSGYNEQFF. The CDR3 DNA sequence: TGTGCCAGTACCATTAGCGGGAGTGGGTACAATGAGCAGTTCTTC.

The V gene is TRBV5-4, the J gene TRBJ1-1; D might be TRBD1 (6 bases). This CDR3 has 12 amino acids. Germline loops: CDR1 SGHNT, CDR2 YYREEE (reference sequence). Trimming pared 6 bases from V and 4 bases from J, leaving 10 bases between. The CDR3 nucleotides read TGTGCCAGCACCGCGGACAGCACTGAAGCTTTCTTT. As protein: CASTADSTEAFF.

In its sample, this clone was seen once. V gene TRBV29-1 combines with J gene TRBJ2-3; D uncertain. Germline-derived CDR1 and CDR2 are SQVTM and ANQGSEA. The V and J ends lost 0 bases and 0 bases respectively, with 4 bases between them. The CDR3 has 13 residues. CDR3: CSVEDTSTDTQYF. Written as DNA, the CDR3 is TGCAGCGTTGAAGATACTAGCACAGATACGCAGTATTTT.

This clone was detected once. V usage is TRBV28 and J usage is TRBJ2-3; 8 nucleotides agree with TRBD2. Germline CDR1 MDHEN, CDR2 SYDVKM. The CDR3 contains 14 residues. The V segment lost 7 bases and the J segment 4 bases; nucleotides outside the gene matches: 7. The CDR3 region has the DNA TGTGCCAGCACCCCCCCGGGGGGGGCAGATACGCAGTATTTT. Translating gives CASTPPGGADTQYF.

The chain has TRBV28 and TRBJ2-7; D is perhaps TRBD2 (6 bases). This CDR3 has 15 residues. From germline, CDR1 is MDHEN and CDR2 SYDVKM. Trimming cost V 6 bases and J 3 bases, with 18 bases left between them. The DNA of the CDR3 is TGTGCCAGCAGCTCCTTTAGCGGAGGCCTCTACGAGCAGTACTTC. This encodes CASSSFSGGLYEQYF.

This clone was seen only a few times. The chain is built from TRBV28 and TRBJ2-1, with D possibly TRBD2 on 5 matching bases. Germline-derived CDR1 and CDR2 are MDHEN and SYDVKM. The CDR3 totals 15 residues. With 5 bases removed from V and 0 bases from J, the gap between germline ends came to 11 bases. DNA for the CDR3: TGTGCCAGCAGTGAAAGTACTAGCTCCTACAATGAGCAGTTCTTC. It codes for CASSESTSSYNEQFF.

The rearrangement joins TRBV5-8 to TRBJ2-5, with 8 bases that match TRBD1. The germline gives CDR1 SGHTS, CDR2 YDEGEE. CDR3 size: 15 residues. The V and J ends lost 9 bases and 4 bases, in that order; junction bases with no gene match: 14. Here the CDR3 reads CAIPVPTGAGETQYF. Written as DNA, the CDR3 is TGTGCCATCCCAGTGCCGACAGGGGCGGGAGAGACCCAGTACTTC.

The chain combines TRBV19 with TRBJ1-5; D unresolved. This CDR3 has 19 amino acids. CDR1 is LNHDA, CDR2 SQIVND, per germline (reference sequence). V lost 5 bases, J lost 0 bases, and 23 bases lay in between. CDR3 sequence (DNA): TGTGCCAGTAGTTCCCGTCGGGTCCCGCCTCCGTATAGCAATCAGCCCCAGCATTTT. Translating gives CASSSRRVPPPYSNQPQHF.

The rearrangement uses TRBV19 and TRBJ1-5; D is undetermined. The V gene lost 3 bases and the J gene lost 6 bases, with 12 bases spanning the gap. The length of the CDR3 is 14 residues. Germline loops: CDR1 LNHDA, CDR2 SQIVND (reference sequence). CDR3 protein: CASSIDQRAQPQHF. The CDR3 coding sequence is TGTGCCAGTAGTATTGATCAGCGGGCTCAGCCCCAGCATTTT.

This clone has a handful of counts. V usage is TRBV11-2 and J usage is TRBJ2-7; tentatively, D is TRBD2 (5 bases). The germline V gene encodes CDR1 SGHAT and CDR2 FQNNGV. The CDR3 runs to 13 residues. Deletions cut 1 base from V and 6 bases from J, with 10 bases between. The CDR3 protein is CASSLGRDFEQYF. In DNA form, the CDR3 reads TGTGCCAGCAGCTTAGGCCGGGATTTCGAGCAGTACTTC.

This clone was observed a single time. V usage is TRBV28 and J usage is TRBJ2-6; possibly TRBD2 for D (5 bases). Germline CDR1 and CDR2: MDHEN and SYDVKM. CDR3 length: 17 amino acids. With 7 bases removed from V and 0 bases from J, the gap between germline ends came to 16 bases. CDR3 in amino acids: CASTTPGFNSGANVLTF. CDR3 in DNA: TGTGCCAGCACCACCCCGGGATTCAACTCTGGGGCCAACGTCCTGACTTTC.

This clone has just one count. J is TRBJ2-5 and V is TRBV6-1, with TRBD2 matching over 7 bases. Germline values: CDR1 MNHNS, CDR2 SASEGT. The CDR3 is 17 residues long. V lost 4 bases to trimming and J lost 5 bases; unmatched junction nucleotides: 16. CDR3 sequence reads: CASSVGSSGTPQETQYF. Written as DNA, the CDR3 is TGTGCCAGCAGTGTCGGATCAAGCGGGACCCCCCAGGAGACCCAGTACTTC.

This clone was recorded once. J is TRBJ1-5 and V is TRBV7-6, with TRBD1 matching over 7 bases. From germline, CDR1 is SGHVS and CDR2 FNYEAQ. CDR3 length: 14 amino acids. Unmatched junction bases numbered 10, after V lost 6 bases and J lost 8 bases. The CDR3 DNA reads TGTGCCAGCAGTCAAGGGGACAGCCTGGAGCCCCAGCATTTT. Amino acid sequence: CASSQGDSLEPQHF.

This clone was seen a few times. The rearrangement uses TRBV28 and TRBJ2-7; tentative D call: TRBD2 (6 bases). V lost 5 bases and J lost 7, with 21 bases in between. This CDR3 is built from 15 residues. Germline V CDR1 and CDR2: MDHEN, SYDVKM. The CDR3 reads CASSRSGVAPFEQYF. The CDR3 coding sequence is TGTGCCAGCAGTCGCTCGGGGGTTGCCCCTTTTGAGCAGTACTTC.

The rearrangement uses TRBV2 and TRBJ1-5, with 9 bases fitting TRBD1. Germline V CDR1 and CDR2: SNHLY, FYNNEI. The V segment lost 8 bases and the J segment 4 bases; nucleotides outside the gene matches: 9. This CDR3 contains 15 residues. The CDR3 DNA follows: TGTGCCAGCCGAGTGGGACAGGGCCCTAATCAGCCCCAGCATTTT. Translation: CASRVGQGPNQPQHF.

The chain carries TRBV2 and TRBJ1-2; weak D call: TRBD1 (5 bases). The germline V gene encodes CDR1 SNHLY and CDR2 FYNNEI. This CDR3 spans 14 amino acids. V was pared by 7 bases and J by 5 bases, with 17 bases between. This CDR3 is CASIGAEGYYGYTF. In nucleotides, the CDR3 is TGTGCCAGCATAGGGGCGGAGGGGTATTATGGCTACACCTTC.